Below are 10 T cell receptor beta chains sequenced from a single sample in a study of blood T cells in healthy people across ages. Sample-barcoded 5' priming and a J-beta primer mix drove a second PCR of roughly 7 to 11 cycles. TCRdb re-called the 5' RACE reads with MiXCR, one entry per CDR3 protein. The sample yields hundreds of thousands of distinct CDR3 sequences, approximately 48% seen once. Sequencing was carried out using blood. Receptor source: a man aged 55-75 years in good health.

The chain joins TRBV9 to TRBJ2-1; perhaps TRBD2 as D (6 bases). Per the germline V gene, CDR1 is SGDLS and CDR2 is YYNGEE. CDR3 size: 16 residues. V lost 0 bases and J 5 bases, leaving 15 bases between the germline ends. CDR3 in DNA: TGTGCCAGCAGCGTAGCCGGGGGTTGGATAAACAATGAGCAGTTCTTC. Translation: CASSVAGGWINNEQFF.

The chain joins TRBV29-1 to TRBJ1-1; D unclear. This CDR3 has 12 amino acids. Trimming took off 8 bases at V and 4 bases at J, with 14 bases between the two ends. Looked up from germline, CDR1 is SQVTM and CDR2 is ANQGSEA. CDR3 loop: CSIRTAGTEAFF. The DNA for the CDR3 is TGCAGCATCAGGACGGCTGGCACTGAAGCTTTCTTT.

This clonotype has a handful of counts. This chain connects TRBV9 to TRBJ2-3; 8 bases line up with TRBD2. After removal of 4 bases from V and 6 bases from J, the junction contained 7 bases not matched to a gene. CDR3 size: 14 residues. Germline V gene data show CDR1 as SGDLS and CDR2 as YYNGEE. The CDR3, as DNA: TGTGCCAGCAGCCCTCGGACTAGCAGCGATACGCAGTATTTT. Its protein is CASSPRTSSDTQYF.

The chain has TRBV25-1 and TRBJ2-3; D gene unclear. The germline CDR1 and CDR2 sequences are MGHDK and SYGVNS. This CDR3 contains 13 residues. Trimming left V 6 bases short and J 4 bases short, with 11 bases between. The CDR3 DNA reads TGTGCCAGCAGCCCTACGGTCTCAGATACGCAGTATTTT. Its protein is CASSPTVSDTQYF.

The CDR3 DNA follows: TGCAGTGCCGTTCCTTTACTAGCGGGGCAAGAGACCCAGTACTTC. As protein: CSAVPLLAGQETQYF. The gene calls are TRBV20-1 and TRBJ2-5, with TRBD2 matching over 10 bases. V trimming: 6 bases; J trimming: 2 bases; junction bases outside the gene matches: 9. Germline V gene lookup returns CDR1 DFQATT and CDR2 SNEGSKA (reference sequence). The CDR3 has 15 amino acids.

This clonotype was counted only a few times. This chain joins TRBV29-1 and TRBJ1-1; perhaps TRBD1 as D (5 bases). The CDR3 has 12 residues. V was shortened by 6 bases and J by 8 bases, with 16 bases between the two germline ends. CDR1 and CDR2 from the germline V gene are SQVTM and ANQGSEA. This CDR3 reads CSVDFWRGEAFF. As DNA, the CDR3 is TGCAGCGTCGATTTCTGGAGGGGAGAAGCTTTCTTT.

This clonotype was picked up a small number of times. CDR3 in amino acids: CASSSYRLAGVETQYF. DNA for the CDR3: TGTGCCAGCAGCTCCTACCGACTAGCGGGGGTAGAGACCCAGTACTTC. J is TRBJ2-5 and V is TRBV7-2, with 12 bases that match TRBD2. V was pared by 4 bases and J by 4 bases, with 7 bases of the junction left unmatched. There are 16 residues in the CDR3. In germline, CDR1 is SGHTA, CDR2 FQGNSA.

CDR3 nucleotides: TGTGCCAGCAGGCTAGGTCCAGATACGCAGTATTTT. Its protein product is CASRLGPDTQYF. V is TRBV6-6 and J is TRBJ2-3; no reliable D call. V lost 6 bases and J 4 bases, leaving 8 bases between the germline ends. Germline loops: CDR1 MNHNY, CDR2 SVGAGI (reference sequence). The CDR3 consists of 12 residues.

V usage is TRBV7-2 and J usage is TRBJ2-3; a possible D gene is TRBD2 (6 bases). V was trimmed by 5 bases and J by 4 bases, leaving 10 bases between them. CDR1 is SGHTA and CDR2 is FQGNSA in the germline V gene. The CDR3 has 13 residues. In nucleotides, the CDR3 is TGTGCCAGCAGCCGCGGGGTGTCAGATACGCAGTATTTT. It is translated as CASSRGVSDTQYF. The complete variable domain, with remaining parts taken from reference TRBV7-2 and TRBJ2-3, reads GAGVSQSPSNKVTEKGKDVELRCDPISGHTALYWYRQSLGQGLEFLIYFQGNSAPDKSGLPSDRFSAERTGGSVSTLTIQRTQQEDSAVYLCASSRGVSDTQYFGPGTRLTVL.

V is TRBV7-9 and J is TRBJ1-2, with TRBD1 identical over 8 bases. Germline lookup yields CDR1 SEHNR and CDR2 FQNEAQ (reference sequence). V lost 4 bases, J lost 3 bases, and 7 bases stayed unmatched. The CDR3 consists of 15 residues. This chain's CDR3 is CASSSHRGTDYGYTF. CDR3 in DNA: TGTGCCAGCAGCTCGCACAGGGGGACTGACTATGGCTACACCTTC.